This T cell receptor (beta chain) was profiled in a study of T cell responses to AZD1222 COVID-19 vaccine. General study results and limits: There were repertoire samples only from the period after the peak T cell response. Clonal diversity was possibly underestimated; the donors were predominantly white British and more often female.

Measured with immunoSEQ multiplex PCR; TCRdb has only the in-frame clones, and not every one. The data hold about 150,000 clones, with about 90% observed a single time. The V gene lost 4 bases and the J gene lost 5 bases, with 18 bases spanning the gap. From germline, CDR1 is SGHRS and CDR2 YFSETQ. The CDR3 extends over 15 amino acids. For this clone: Its specificity is not known.

The specimen comprised peripheral blood, sampled 28 days after the second AZD1222 dose. The TCR originated in an adult who received the AZD1222 COVID-19 vaccine. This sequence joins TRBV5-1 and TRBJ2-5; D tentatively fits TRBD1 or TRBD2 (6 bases each). The DNA for the CDR3 is TGCGCCAGCAGCCGACTTGTGGGGGGCGCTGAGACCCAGTACTTC. As protein: CASSRLVGGAETQYF.